The source of this TCR beta chain is a study of shared clonotypes between healthy human individuals. TCRdb's table, derived via immunoSEQ multiplex PCR, lists solely in-frame clones and lacks some. This table has roughly 2.2 million clones, roughly 90% appearing once. Germline V gene sequence: CDR1 MNHEY, CDR2 SMNVEV (reference sequence). V shed 6 bases and J shed 3 bases, with 14 bases lying between them. The CDR3 has 14 amino acids. Sequenced material: naive CD4+ T cells from PBMCs. Subset given: CD45RA+ positively selected. The TCR comes from a man aged 18-30 years in good health. Some clones in this sample may be carry-over from other donors' samples. This sequence joins TRBV27 and TRBJ2-5; D not resolved. CDR3 region: CASRERPVKETQYF. In DNA, the CDR3 is TGTGCCAGCAGAGAGAGACCGGTAAAAGAGACCCAGTACTTC.